This TCR beta chain came from a study of T cell responses to AZD1222 COVID-19 vaccine. General study findings and limits: It should be noted that donors were predominantly white British and more often female, and clonal diversity was possibly underestimated. Samples come after the peak T cell response, not at day 14.

Only in-frame clones appear in the TCRdb table, and some are missing; sequencing was by immunoSEQ multiplex PCR. The sample consists of roughly 140,000 clones, roughly 90% of them appearing once. The CDR3 has 12 amino acids. As regards this clone: What it binds is unknown.

The clonotype was recovered from an adult who received the AZD1222 COVID-19 vaccine. The source was peripheral blood, collected 28 days after the second AZD1222 dose. The V call is TRBV21-1, the J call TRBJ2-1. TRBV21-1 corresponds to a pseudogene. CDR3 sequence: CASSKKGRCPFF. In DNA form, the CDR3 reads TGTGCCAGCAGCAAGAAGGGCCGGTGTCCGTTCTTC.